Each of the 6 T cell receptor beta chains below was sequenced from the same sample in a study of blood T cell repertoires in COVID-19. Here immunoSEQ multiplex PCR was the method, and the copy in TCRdb shows in-frame clones only, minus some. There are approximately 160,000 clones in the sample; about 87% occur only once, and under 0.7% lies in the top ten. Material: peripheral blood. These receptor sequences come from a man between 60 and 75 years old with COVID-19, enrolled during active disease.

This rearrangement joins TRBV23-1 to TRBJ1-3; D may be TRBD1 (6 bases). TRBV23-1 is an open reading frame whose function is uncertain. Trimming removed 2 bases at V and 8 bases at J, with 22 bases between. The CDR3 contains 17 residues. The CDR3 DNA follows: TGCGCCAGCAGTCAACAAGACACAGGGTTGATAGGATACACCATATATTTT. This gives the protein CASSQQDTGLIGYTIYF.

The chain joins TRBV6-5 to TRBJ2-2; a possible D gene is TRBD1 (5 bases). V lost 2 bases, J lost 5 bases, and 15 bases lay in between. CDR1 is MNHEY and CDR2 is SVGAGI in the germline V gene. This CDR3 region has 16 residues. CDR3: CASSYGANKGTGELFF. In DNA form, the CDR3 reads TGTGCCAGCAGTTACGGGGCGAATAAGGGGACCGGGGAGCTGTTTTTT.

The V call is TRBV7-2, the J call TRBJ2-5, with 7 nucleotides matching TRBD1. The V segment lost 1 base and the J segment 5 bases; nucleotides outside the gene matches: 4. The CDR3 loop spans 14 amino acids. Germline V CDR1 and CDR2: SGHTA, FQGNSA. The CDR3 region has the DNA TGTGCCAGCAGCTTAGGACAGGGTCAGGAGACCCAGTACTTC. This translates into CASSLGQGQETQYF.

This clone appeared once. V and J are TRBV5-4 and TRBJ2-3; a possible D gene is TRBD1 (5 bases). The CDR3 is made up of 13 amino acids. Trimming removed 1 base from V and 6 bases from J, with 9 bases in between. The germline gives CDR1 SGHNT, CDR2 YYREEE (reference sequence). CDR3 loop: CASSLKGADTQYF. The CDR3 bases are TGTGCCAGCAGCTTGAAAGGGGCCGATACGCAGTATTTT.

The J gene is TRBJ2-2, the V gene TRBV5-5, with TRBD2 matching 9 bases. In germline, CDR1 is SGHKS, CDR2 YYEKEE (reference sequence). CDR3 length: 15 residues. V was pared by 4 bases and J by 5 bases, with 6 bases of the junction left unmatched. Written as DNA, the CDR3 is TGTGCCAGCAGCGATAGCGGGAGTTATACCGGGGAGCTGTTTTTT. It is translated as CASSDSGSYTGELFF.

The rearrangement uses TRBV5-5 and TRBJ1-4; TRBD1 is a possible D gene (5 bases). The CDR3 extends over 15 amino acids. The germline V and J ends were trimmed by 7 bases and 6 bases, with 19 bases remaining between them. Germline V gene sequence: CDR1 SGHKS, CDR2 YYEKEE (reference sequence). The CDR3 DNA sequence: TGTGCCAGCGGTGTTGTGGGGGGTTACGATGAAAAACTGTTTTTT. Translating it yields CASGVVGGYDEKLFF.